This TCR beta chain was observed in a study of T cells in Graves' hyperthyroidism and ophthalmopathy. This clonotype was seen at least ten times. RNA transcripts gave rise to amplified TCR beta CDR3 regions. The HTBI primer set drove a first-round RT-PCR of the TCR CDR3. MiXCR, applied by TCRdb to the multiplex PCR reads, yields one record per CDR3 protein. The table includes hundreds of thousands of distinct CDR3 sequences, 30% to 40% detected once. The CDR3 consists of 19 residues. Germline CDR1 and CDR2: SQVTM and ANQGSEA. V lost 0 bases to trimming and J lost 2 bases; unmatched junction nucleotides: 16.

This receptor was taken from a woman in her thirties or forties with Graves' hyperthyroidism. Sequenced material: blood. The chain links TRBV29-1 to TRBJ2-7, with 10 bases fitting TRBD2. As DNA, the CDR3 is TGCAGCGTTGAAGACACCGGGACTAGCGCCTCATTAGGGGCCTACGAGCAGTACTTC. It specifies CSVEDTGTSASLGAYEQYF.